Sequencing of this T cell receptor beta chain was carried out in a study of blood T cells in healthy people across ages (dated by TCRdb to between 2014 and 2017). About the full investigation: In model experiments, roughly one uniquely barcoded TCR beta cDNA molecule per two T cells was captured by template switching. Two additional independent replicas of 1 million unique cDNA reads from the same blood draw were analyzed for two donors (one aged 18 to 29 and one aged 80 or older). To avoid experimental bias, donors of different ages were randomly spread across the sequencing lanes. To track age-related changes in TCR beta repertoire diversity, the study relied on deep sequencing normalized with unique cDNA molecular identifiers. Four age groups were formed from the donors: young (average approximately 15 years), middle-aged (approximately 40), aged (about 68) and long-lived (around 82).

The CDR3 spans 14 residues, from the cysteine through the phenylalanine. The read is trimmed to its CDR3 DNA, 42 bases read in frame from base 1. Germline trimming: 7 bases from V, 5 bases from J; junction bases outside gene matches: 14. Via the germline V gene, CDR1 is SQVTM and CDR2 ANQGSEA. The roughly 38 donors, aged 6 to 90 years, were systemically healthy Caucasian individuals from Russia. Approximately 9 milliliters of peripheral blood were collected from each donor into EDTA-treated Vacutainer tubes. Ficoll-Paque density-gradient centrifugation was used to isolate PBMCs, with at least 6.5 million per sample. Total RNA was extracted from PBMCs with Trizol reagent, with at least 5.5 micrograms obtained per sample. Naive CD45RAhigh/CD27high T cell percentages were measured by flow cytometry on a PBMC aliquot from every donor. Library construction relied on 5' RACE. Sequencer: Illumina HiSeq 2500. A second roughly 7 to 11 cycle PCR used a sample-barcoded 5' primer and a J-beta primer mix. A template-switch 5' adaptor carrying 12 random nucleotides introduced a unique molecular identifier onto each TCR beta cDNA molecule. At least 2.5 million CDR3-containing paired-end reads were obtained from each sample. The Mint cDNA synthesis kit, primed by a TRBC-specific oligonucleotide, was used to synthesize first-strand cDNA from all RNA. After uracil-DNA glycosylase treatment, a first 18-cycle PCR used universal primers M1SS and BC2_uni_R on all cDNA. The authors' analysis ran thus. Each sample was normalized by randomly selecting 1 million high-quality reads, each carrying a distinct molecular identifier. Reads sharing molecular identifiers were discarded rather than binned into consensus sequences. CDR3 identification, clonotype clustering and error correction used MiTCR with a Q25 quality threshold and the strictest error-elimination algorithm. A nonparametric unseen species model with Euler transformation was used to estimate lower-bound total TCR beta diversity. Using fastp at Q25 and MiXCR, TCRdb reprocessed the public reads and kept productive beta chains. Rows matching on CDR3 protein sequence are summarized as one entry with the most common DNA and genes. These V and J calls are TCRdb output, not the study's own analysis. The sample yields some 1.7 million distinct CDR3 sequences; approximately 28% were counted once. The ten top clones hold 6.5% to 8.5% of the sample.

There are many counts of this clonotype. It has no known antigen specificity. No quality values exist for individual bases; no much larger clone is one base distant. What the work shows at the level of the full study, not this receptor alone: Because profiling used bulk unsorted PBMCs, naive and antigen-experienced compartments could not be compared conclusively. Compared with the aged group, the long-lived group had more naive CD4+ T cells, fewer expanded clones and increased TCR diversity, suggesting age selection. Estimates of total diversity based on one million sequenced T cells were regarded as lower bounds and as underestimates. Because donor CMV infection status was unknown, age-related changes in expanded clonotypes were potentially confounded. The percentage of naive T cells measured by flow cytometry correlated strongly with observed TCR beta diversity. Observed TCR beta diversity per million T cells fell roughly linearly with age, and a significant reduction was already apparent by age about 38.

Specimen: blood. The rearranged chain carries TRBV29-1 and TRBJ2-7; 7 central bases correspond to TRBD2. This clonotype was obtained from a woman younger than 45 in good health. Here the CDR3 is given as CSARRGGSDNEQYF. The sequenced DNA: TGCAGCGCGAGACGCGGGGGTTCTGATAACGAGCAGTACTTC.